The entry that follows covers one T cell receptor (beta chain) sequence. Its target is not known. About 10 milliliters was the volume of peripheral blood drawn from each donor. This sample is part of a study of blood T cells in healthy people across ages. A second PCR, run for about 6 to 11 cycles, used a sample-barcoded 5' primer plus a J-beta primer mix. CDR3-containing paired-end reads numbering at least 2.5 million came from each sample. Each CDR3 protein is one row after TCRdb ran MiXCR on the 5' RACE reads. The sample records approximately 800,000 distinct CDR3 sequences, roughly 60% being singletons. With 4 bases clipped from V and 8 bases from J, the junction kept 5 bases outside the gene matches. The CDR3 consists of 16 residues. CDR1 and CDR2 (germline): ENHRY, SYGVKD. Study-wide findings and caveats: A roughly linear fall in TCR beta diversity per million T cells was seen with increasing age.

The chain recombines TRBV10-3 with TRBJ2-1; TRBD2 aligns across 16 bases. Sample: blood. This receptor was taken from a man aged 25-45 years in good health. DNA for the CDR3: TGTGCCATCAGTGGTGCCGGGACTAGCGGGGGGGATGAGCAGTTCTTC. Protein product: CAISGAGTSGGDEQFF.